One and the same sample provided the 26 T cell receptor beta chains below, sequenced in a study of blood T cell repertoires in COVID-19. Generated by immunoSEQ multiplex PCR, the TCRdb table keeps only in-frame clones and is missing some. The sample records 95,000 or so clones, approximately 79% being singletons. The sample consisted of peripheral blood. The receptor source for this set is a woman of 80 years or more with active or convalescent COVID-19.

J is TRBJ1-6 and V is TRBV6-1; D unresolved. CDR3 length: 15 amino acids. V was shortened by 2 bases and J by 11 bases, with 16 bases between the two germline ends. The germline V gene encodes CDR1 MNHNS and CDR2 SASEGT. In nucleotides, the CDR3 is TGTGCCAGCAGTGAACAGTCGCGGGGAGTGGCACCCCTCCACTTT. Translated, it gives CASSEQSRGVAPLHF.

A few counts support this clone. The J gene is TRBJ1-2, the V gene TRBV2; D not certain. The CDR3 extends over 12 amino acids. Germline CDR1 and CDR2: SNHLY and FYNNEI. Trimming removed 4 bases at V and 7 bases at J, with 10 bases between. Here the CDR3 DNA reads TGTGCCAGCAGTGCCTCGGAGGCTGGCTACACCTTC. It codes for CASSASEAGYTF. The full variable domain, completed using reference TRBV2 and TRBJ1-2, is EPEVTQTPSHQVTQMGQEVILRCVPISNHLYFYWYRQILGQKVEFLVSFYNNEISEKSEIFDDQFSVERPDGSNFTLKIRSTKLEDSAMYFCASSASEAGYTFGSGTRLTVV.

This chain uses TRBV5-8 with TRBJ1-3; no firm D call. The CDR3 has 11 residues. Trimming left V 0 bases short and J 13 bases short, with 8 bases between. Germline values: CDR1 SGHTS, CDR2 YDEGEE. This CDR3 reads CASSLAASIYF. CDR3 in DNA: TGTGCCAGCAGCTTGGCCGCGTCGATATATTTT.

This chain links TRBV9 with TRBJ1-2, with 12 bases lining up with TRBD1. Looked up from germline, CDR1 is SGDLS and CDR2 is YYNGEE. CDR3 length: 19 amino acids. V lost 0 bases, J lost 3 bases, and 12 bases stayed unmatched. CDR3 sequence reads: CASSVDVAWGTGGDYGYTF. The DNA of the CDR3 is TGTGCCAGCAGCGTAGATGTAGCCTGGGGGACAGGGGGCGACTATGGCTACACCTTC.

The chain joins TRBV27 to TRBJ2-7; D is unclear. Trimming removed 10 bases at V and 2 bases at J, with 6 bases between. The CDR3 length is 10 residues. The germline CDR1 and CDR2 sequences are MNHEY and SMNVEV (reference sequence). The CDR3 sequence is CAIPTYEQYF. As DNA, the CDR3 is TGTGCCATCCCTACCTACGAGCAGTACTTC.

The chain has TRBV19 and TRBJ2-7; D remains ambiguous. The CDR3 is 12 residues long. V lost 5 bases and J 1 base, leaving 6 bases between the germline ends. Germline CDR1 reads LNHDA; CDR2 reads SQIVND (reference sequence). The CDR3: CASSDRSYEQYF. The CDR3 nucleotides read TGTGCCAGTAGTGATCGGTCCTACGAGCAGTACTTC. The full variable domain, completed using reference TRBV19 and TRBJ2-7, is DGGITQSPKYLFRKEGQNVTLSCEQNLNHDAMYWYRQDPGQGLRLIYYSQIVNDFQKGDIAEGYSVSREKKESFPLTVTSAQKNPTAFYLCASSDRSYEQYFGPGTRLTVT.

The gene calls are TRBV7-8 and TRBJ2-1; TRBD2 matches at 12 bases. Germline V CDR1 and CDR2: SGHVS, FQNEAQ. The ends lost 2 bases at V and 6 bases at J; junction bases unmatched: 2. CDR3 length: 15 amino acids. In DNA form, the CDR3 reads TGTGCCAGCAGCTTAATACTAGCGGGAGGCAATGAGCAGTTCTTC. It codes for CASSLILAGGNEQFF.

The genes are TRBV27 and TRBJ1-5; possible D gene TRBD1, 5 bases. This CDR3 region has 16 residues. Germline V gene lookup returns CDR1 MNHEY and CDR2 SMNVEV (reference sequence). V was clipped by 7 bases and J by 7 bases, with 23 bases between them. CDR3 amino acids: CASTPRGVMLGQPQHF. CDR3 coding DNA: TGTGCCAGCACTCCTCGGGGGGTAATGCTTGGCCAGCCCCAGCATTTT.

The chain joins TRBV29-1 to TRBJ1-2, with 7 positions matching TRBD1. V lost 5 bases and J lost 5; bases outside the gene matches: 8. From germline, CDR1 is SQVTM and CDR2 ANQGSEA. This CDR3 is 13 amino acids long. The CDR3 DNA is TGCAGCGTTCCAGACAGGGTGGGGTATGGCTACACCTTC. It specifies CSVPDRVGYGYTF.

In nucleotides, the CDR3 is TGTGCCAGCAGCAACGGACTAGCGGGAGGTAACGAGCAGTACTTC. Its translation is CASSNGLAGGNEQYF. This chain joins TRBV5-6 and TRBJ2-7; TRBD2 agrees at 14 bases. The CDR3 extends over 15 amino acids. V gave up 4 bases and J gave up 5 bases; unmatched junction bases: 5. CDR1 and CDR2 from the germline V gene are SGHDT and YYEEEE.

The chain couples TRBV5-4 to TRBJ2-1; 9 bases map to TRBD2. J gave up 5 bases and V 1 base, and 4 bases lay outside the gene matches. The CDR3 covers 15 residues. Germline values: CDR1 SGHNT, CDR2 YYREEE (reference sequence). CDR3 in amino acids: CASSLLGLANNEQFF. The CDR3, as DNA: TGTGCCAGCAGCTTGTTAGGACTAGCGAACAATGAGCAGTTCTTC.

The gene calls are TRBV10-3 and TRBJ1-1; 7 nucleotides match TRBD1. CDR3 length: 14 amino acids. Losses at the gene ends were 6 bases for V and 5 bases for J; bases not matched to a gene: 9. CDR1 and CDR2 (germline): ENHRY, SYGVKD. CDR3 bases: TGTGCCATCAGGCCTCCGGGACAGACGACTGAAGCTTTCTTT. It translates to CAIRPPGQTTEAFF.

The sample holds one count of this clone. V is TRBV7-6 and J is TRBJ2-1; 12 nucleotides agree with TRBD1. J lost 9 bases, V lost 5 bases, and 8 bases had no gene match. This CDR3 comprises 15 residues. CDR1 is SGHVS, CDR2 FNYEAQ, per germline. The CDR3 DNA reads TGTGCCAGCAGCATTACCGGGACAGGGGGCGGTGAGCAGTTCTTC. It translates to CASSITGTGGGEQFF.

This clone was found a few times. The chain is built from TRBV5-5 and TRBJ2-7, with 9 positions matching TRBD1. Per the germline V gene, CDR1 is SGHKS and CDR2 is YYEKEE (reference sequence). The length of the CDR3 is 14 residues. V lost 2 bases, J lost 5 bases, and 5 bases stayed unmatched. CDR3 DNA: TGTGCCAGCAGCTTTAGGACAGGGGACGACGAGCAGTACTTC. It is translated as CASSFRTGDDEQYF.

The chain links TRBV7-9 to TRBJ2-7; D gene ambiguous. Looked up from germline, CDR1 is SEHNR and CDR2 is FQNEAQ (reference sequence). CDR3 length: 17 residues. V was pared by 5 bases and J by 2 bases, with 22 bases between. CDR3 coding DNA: TGTGCCAGCAGCCTCTTCCCCCTACGAACTTCTCCCTACGAGCAGTACTTC. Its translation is CASSLFPLRTSPYEQYF. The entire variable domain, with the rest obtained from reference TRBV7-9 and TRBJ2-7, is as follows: DTGVSQNPRHKITKRGQNVTFRCDPISEHNRLYWYRQTLGQGPEFLTYFQNEAQLEKSRLLSDRFSAERPKGSFSTLEIQRTEQGDSAMYLCASSLFPLRTSPYEQYFGPGTRLTVT.

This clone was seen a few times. The chain's CDR3 is CASSSDRGNQPQHF. For the CDR3, the DNA is TGTGCCAGCTCGAGCGACAGGGGGAATCAGCCCCAGCATTTT. The chain has TRBV18 and TRBJ1-5; TRBD1 agrees at 9 bases. Per germline, CDR1 KGHSH and CDR2 LQKENI. The CDR3 totals 14 residues. The junction had 4 bases not matched to a gene; V was cut back by 6 bases and J by 4 bases.

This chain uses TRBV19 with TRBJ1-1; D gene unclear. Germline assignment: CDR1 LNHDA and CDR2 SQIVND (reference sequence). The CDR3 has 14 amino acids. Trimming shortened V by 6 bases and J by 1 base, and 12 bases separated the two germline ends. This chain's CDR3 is CASSPLTGNTEAFF. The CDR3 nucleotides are TGTGCCAGTAGCCCCCTCACCGGGAACACTGAAGCTTTCTTT.

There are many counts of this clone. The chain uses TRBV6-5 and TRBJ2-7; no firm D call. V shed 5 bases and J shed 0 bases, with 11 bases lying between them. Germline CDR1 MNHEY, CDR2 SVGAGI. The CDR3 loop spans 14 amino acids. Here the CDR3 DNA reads TGTGCCAGCAGTAGCCTGGAGAGCTCCTACGAGCAGTACTTC. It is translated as CASSSLESSYEQYF.

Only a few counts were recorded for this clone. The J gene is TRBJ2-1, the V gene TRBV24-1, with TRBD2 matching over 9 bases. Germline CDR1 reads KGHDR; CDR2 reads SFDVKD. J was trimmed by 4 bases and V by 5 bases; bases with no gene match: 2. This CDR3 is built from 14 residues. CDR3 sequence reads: CATSGTSEYNEQFF. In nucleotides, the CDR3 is TGTGCCACCAGTGGGACTAGCGAGTACAATGAGCAGTTCTTC.

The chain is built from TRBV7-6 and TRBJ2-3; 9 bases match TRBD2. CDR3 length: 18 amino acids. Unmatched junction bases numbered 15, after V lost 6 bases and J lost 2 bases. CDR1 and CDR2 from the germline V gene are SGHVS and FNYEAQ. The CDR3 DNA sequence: TGTGCCAGCAGTGCTTCGGTTGCGGGAGGGCTGAACACAGATACGCAGTATTTT. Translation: CASSASVAGGLNTDTQYF. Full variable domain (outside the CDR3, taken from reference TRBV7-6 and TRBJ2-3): GAGVSQSPRYKVTKRGQDVALRCDPISGHVSLYWYRQALGQGPEFLTYFNYEAQQDKSGLPNDRFSAERPEGSISTLTIQRTEQRDSAMYRCASSASVAGGLNTDTQYFGPGTRLTVL.

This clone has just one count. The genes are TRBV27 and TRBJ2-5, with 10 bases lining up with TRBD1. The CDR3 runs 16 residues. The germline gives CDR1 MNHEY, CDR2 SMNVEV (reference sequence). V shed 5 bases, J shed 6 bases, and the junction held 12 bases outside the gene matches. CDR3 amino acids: CASSRSRQGAGKTQYF. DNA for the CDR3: TGTGCCAGCAGTCGTTCCCGACAGGGGGCCGGAAAGACCCAGTACTTC.

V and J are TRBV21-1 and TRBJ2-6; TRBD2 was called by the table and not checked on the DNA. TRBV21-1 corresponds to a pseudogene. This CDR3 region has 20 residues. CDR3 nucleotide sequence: TGTGCCAGCAGCAAAGAGGGGGGGGACTCGTACTCCTCTGGGGCCAACGTCCTGACTTTC. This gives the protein CASSKEGGDSYSSGANVLTF.

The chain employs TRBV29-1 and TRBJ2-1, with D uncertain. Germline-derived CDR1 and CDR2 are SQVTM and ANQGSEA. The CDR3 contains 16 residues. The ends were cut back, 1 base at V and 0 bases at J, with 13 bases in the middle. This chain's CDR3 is CSVEGASPSSYNEQFF. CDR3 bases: TGCAGCGTTGAAGGGGCCTCTCCGAGCTCCTACAATGAGCAGTTCTTC.

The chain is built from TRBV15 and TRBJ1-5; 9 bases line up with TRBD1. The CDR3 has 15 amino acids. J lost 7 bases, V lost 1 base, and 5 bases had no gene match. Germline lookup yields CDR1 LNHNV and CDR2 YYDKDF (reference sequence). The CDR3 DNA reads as TGTGCCACCAGCAGAGGGGACAGGGTATTACAGCCCCAGCATTTT. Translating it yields CATSRGDRVLQPQHF.

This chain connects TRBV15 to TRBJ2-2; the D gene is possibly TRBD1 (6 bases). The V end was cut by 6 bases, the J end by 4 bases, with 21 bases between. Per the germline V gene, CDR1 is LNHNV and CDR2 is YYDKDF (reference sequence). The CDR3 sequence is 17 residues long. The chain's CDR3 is CATSQVMGATGTGELFF. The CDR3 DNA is TGTGCCACCAGTCAGGTTATGGGGGCGACCGGCACCGGGGAGCTGTTTTTT. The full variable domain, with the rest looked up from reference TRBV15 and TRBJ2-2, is DAMVIQNPRYQVTQFGKPVTLSCSQTLNHNVMYWYQQKSSQAPKLLFHYYDKDFNNEADTPDNFQSRRPNTSFCFLDIRSPGLGDTAMYLCATSQVMGATGTGELFFGEGSRLTVL.

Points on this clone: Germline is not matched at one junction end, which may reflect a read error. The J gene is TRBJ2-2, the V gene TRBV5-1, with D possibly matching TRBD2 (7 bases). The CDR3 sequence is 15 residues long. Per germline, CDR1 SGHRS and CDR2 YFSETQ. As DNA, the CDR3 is TGTGCCAGCAGACTTGGGGGGGCAAGGATCGGGGAGCTGTTTTTT. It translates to CASRLGGARIGELFF.